This record covers a single T cell receptor (beta chain). Which antigen it targets is not known. One base away there is no much larger clone; base qualities are not given. The CDR3 contains 13 residues, cysteine and phenylalanine counted. The read is trimmed to its CDR3 DNA, 39 bases read in frame from base 1. CDR1 and CDR2, looked up from the germline V gene, are MDHEN and SYDVKM. Trimming takes 3 bases off V and 3 bases off J; junction bases not matched to a gene: 2. The record originates from a study of T cell changes during pregnancy in multiple sclerosis (dated by TCRdb to between 2018 and 2020). General notes on the study: Changes in the T cell repertoire over the course of pregnancy were examined in this study in women with multiple sclerosis.

Library preparation employed the immunoSEQ multiplex PCR assay. This immuneACCESS table, as held by TCRdb, lists in-frame sequences with V and J called but not all clones. Of the missing ones, under half trace to an unresolved V gene in checked studies; the others have no known cause. This sample comprises 70,000 to 95,000 clones, 94% of them detected only once. Roughly 2.4% of the sample is taken by the ten largest. The V and J segments used are TRBV28 and TRBJ2-7, with TRBD1 matching 7 junction bases. The clonotype comes from a female donor with multiple sclerosis, enrolled in a pregnancy study. Specimen: peripheral blood, collected in the third trimester of pregnancy. The DNA sequence is given as TGTGCCAGCAGTTTGGGGACAGACTACGAGCAGTACTTC. Its protein is CASSLGTDYEQYF.